This TCR beta chain emerged from a study of cytomegalovirus exposure and HLA in healthy donors. Points from the study as a whole: In vitro assays verified that a few CMV-associated chains recognized CMV antigens specifically. In an earlier analysis, about 87% or about 30%: the productive usage of most TCR beta V segments. Further analysis was carried out later, and it showed several of the most significant clusters appearing linked to common viral pathogens.

The PCR ran on 60 Vbeta and 13 Jbeta primers. Measured with immunoSEQ multiplex PCR; TCRdb has only the in-frame clones, and not every one. The table shows 130,000 to 150,000 clones, with about four fifths occurring only once. Germline V gene data show CDR1 as SGHNT and CDR2 as YYREEE (reference sequence). CDR3 length equals 15 residues. Trimming removed 4 bases from V and 0 bases from J; junction bases left unmatched: 5. In nominal health when sampled, donors likely had unrecorded immune exposures nonetheless. A word on this clone: Its specificity is not known.

Source material: PBMCs. The TCR sequence derives from a man aged 25 to 45 in good health and CMV-seronegative. The chain couples TRBV5-4 to TRBJ1-2, with 8 nucleotides matching TRBD1. The DNA of the CDR3 is TGTGCCAGCAGCCCGACAGGGGCAGCTAACTATGGCTACACCTTC. It encodes CASSPTGAANYGYTF.